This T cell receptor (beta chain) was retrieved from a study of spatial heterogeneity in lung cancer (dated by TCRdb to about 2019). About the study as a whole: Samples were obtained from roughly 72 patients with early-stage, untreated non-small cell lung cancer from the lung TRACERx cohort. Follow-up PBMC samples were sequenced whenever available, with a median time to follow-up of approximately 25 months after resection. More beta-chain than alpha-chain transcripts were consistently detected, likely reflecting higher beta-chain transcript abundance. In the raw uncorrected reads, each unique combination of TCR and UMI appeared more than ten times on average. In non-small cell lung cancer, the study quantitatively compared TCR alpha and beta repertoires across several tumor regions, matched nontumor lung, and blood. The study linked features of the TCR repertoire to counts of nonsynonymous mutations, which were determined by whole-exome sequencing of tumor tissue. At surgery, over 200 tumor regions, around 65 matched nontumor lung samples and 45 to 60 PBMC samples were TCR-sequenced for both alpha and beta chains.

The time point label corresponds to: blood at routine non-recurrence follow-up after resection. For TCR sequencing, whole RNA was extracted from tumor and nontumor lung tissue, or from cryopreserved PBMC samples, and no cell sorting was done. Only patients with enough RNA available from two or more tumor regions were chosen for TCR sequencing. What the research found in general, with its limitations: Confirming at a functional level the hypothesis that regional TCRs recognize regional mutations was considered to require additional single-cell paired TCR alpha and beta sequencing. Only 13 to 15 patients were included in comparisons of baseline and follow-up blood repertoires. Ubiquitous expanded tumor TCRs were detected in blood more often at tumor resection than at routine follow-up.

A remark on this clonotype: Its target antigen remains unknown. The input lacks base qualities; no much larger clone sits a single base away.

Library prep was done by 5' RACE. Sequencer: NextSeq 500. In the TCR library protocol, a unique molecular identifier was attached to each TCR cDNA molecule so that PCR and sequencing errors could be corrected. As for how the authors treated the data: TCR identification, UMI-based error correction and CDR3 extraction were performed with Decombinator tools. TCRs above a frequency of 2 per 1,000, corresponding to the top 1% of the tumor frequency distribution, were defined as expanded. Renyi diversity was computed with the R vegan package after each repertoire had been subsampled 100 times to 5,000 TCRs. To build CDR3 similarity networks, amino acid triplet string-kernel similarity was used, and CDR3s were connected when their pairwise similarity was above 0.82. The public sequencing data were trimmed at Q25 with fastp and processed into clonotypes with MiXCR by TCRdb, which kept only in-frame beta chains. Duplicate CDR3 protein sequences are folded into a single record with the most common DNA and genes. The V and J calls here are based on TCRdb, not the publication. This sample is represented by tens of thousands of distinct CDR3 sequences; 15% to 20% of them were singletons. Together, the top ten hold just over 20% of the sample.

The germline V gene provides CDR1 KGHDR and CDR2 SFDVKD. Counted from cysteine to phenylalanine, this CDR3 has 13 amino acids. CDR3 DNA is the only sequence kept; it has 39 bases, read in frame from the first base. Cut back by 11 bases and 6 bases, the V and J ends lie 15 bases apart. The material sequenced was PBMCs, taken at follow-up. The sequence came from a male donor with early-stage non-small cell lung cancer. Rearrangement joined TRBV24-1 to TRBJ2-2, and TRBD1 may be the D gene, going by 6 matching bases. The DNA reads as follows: TGTGCCATCAAGCAGGGGAGCGCCGGGGAGCTGTTTTTT. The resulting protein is CAIKQGSAGELFF.